These 14 T cell receptor beta chains share one sample of origin, sequenced in a study of cytomegalovirus exposure and HLA in healthy donors. Libraries were prepared by immunoSEQ multiplex PCR; TCRdb keeps only in-frame clonotypes and omits some of them. The repertoire has some 240,000 clones, about nine tenths of them found once; the top ten carry 2% to 2.5%. Sequenced sample: PBMCs. These receptor sequences come from a young woman in good health and CMV-seropositive.

The chain combines TRBV29-1 with TRBJ2-3; D perhaps matches TRBD2 (5 bases). The CDR3 consists of 13 residues. V lost 0 bases to trimming and J lost 9 bases, with 13 bases between them. The germline V gene has CDR1 SQVTM and CDR2 ANQGSEA. CDR3: CSVEDPGVGTQYF. Written as DNA, the CDR3 is TGCAGCGTTGAAGACCCCGGGGTTGGCACGCAGTATTTT.

This chain connects TRBV14 to TRBJ2-1; D possibly corresponds to TRBD2 (5 bases). The V gene lost 1 base and the J gene lost 6 bases, with 7 bases spanning the gap. Looked up from germline, CDR1 is SGHDN and CDR2 is FVKESK. The CDR3 consists of 13 residues. CDR3 sequence (DNA): TGTGCCAGCAGCCAAGGACTATTCAATGAGCAGTTCTTC. Residues: CASSQGLFNEQFF.

This chain joins TRBV25-1 and TRBJ1-4; D not certain. The V end lost 5 bases, the J end lost 1 base, and 11 bases lay between the germline ends. Germline V lookup: CDR1 MGHDK, CDR2 SYGVNS. The CDR3 has 15 residues. CDR3 loop: CASSTERVTNEKLFF. The CDR3 bases are TGTGCCAGCAGTACGGAGCGGGTAACTAATGAAAAACTGTTTTTT. The full variable domain, in which reference TRBV25-1 and TRBJ1-4 provide the parts outside the CDR3, is EADIYQTPRYLVIGTGKKITLECSQTMGHDKMYWYQQDPGMELHLIHYSYGVNSTEKGDLSSESTVSRIRTEHFPLTLESARPSHTSQYLCASSTERVTNEKLFFGSGTQLSVL.

The V gene is TRBV5-1, the J gene TRBJ1-3, with D possibly TRBD1 on 5 matching bases. This CDR3 spans 15 amino acids. The ends were cut back, 5 bases at V and 0 bases at J, with 12 bases in the middle. Germline CDR1 and CDR2: SGHRS and YFSETQ. CDR3 coding DNA: TGCGCCAGCAGTCCGACAGAATCCTCTGGAAACACCATATATTTT. The encoded protein is CASSPTESSGNTIYF. The full variable domain, in which reference TRBV5-1 and TRBJ1-3 provide the parts outside the CDR3, is KAGVTQTPRYLIKTRGQQVTLSCSPISGHRSVSWYQQTPGQGLQFLFEYFSETQRNKGNFPGRFSGRQFSNSRSEMNVSTLELGDSALYLCASSPTESSGNTIYFGEGSWLTVV.

Remarks on this clone: This sample includes further DNA sequences coding for the same CDR3. The chain is built from TRBV27 and TRBJ1-1; 9 bases match TRBD1. The CDR3 contains 14 residues. J lost 4 bases, V lost 3 bases, and 3 bases had no gene match. Germline lookup yields CDR1 MNHEY and CDR2 SMNVEV (reference sequence). CDR3 loop: CASSLGQGSTEAFF. CDR3 DNA sequence: TGTGCCAGCAGTTTGGGACAGGGTAGCACTGAAGCTTTCTTT.

V gene TRBV6-5 combines with J gene TRBJ2-5; 7 positions match TRBD2. The V segment lost 7 bases and the J segment 5 bases; nucleotides outside the gene matches: 10. The germline V gene encodes CDR1 MNHEY and CDR2 SVGAGI. This CDR3 is 14 amino acids long. CDR3 DNA sequence: TGTGCCAGCATCCCCACGGGGGGAAGGGAGACCCAGTACTTC. Translated: CASIPTGGRETQYF.

V usage is TRBV20-1 and J usage is TRBJ2-1, with D unclear. The CDR3 runs to 10 residues. Germline CDR1 DFQATT, CDR2 SNEGSKA (reference sequence). Trimming left V 6 bases short and J 7 bases short, with 7 bases between. For the CDR3, the DNA is TGCAGTGCCATTGCGAATGAGCAGTTCTTC. Translated: CSAIANEQFF.

This chain connects TRBV29-1 to TRBJ2-2, with D possibly matching TRBD1 (6 bases). Germline V gene lookup returns CDR1 SQVTM and CDR2 ANQGSEA. CDR3 length: 14 amino acids. Between the trimmed V and J ends, which lost 7 bases and 0 bases, there was a span of 12 bases. CDR3 region: CSATGTPNTGELFF. The CDR3 DNA sequence: TGCAGCGCCACCGGGACACCGAACACCGGGGAGCTGTTTTTT.

The V call is TRBV19, the J call TRBJ2-7, with D maybe TRBD2 (5 bases). The ends were cut back, 5 bases at V and 7 bases at J, with 18 bases in the middle. CDR1 is LNHDA, CDR2 SQIVND, per germline (reference sequence). This CDR3 contains 14 residues. CDR3 sequence (DNA): TGTGCCAGTAGTCTCCGACCGGGGTTGATGGAGCAGTACTTC. This sequence encodes CASSLRPGLMEQYF.

This clone has a single count. CDR3 in amino acids: CASSLVSGRGSNQPQHF. The CDR3 coding sequence is TGTGCCAGCAGCTTAGTTTCGGGGAGGGGCAGCAATCAGCCCCAGCATTTT. The chain employs TRBV7-8 and TRBJ1-5; D perhaps matches TRBD1 (5 bases). Germline loops: CDR1 SGHVS, CDR2 FQNEAQ. There are 17 residues in the CDR3. V was cut by 1 base and J by 1 base, with 14 bases left in between.

The V and J genes are TRBV5-5 and TRBJ1-1; TRBD1 aligns across 10 bases. The CDR3 is made up of 14 amino acids. Germline V gene sequence: CDR1 SGHKS, CDR2 YYEKEE (reference sequence). J gave up 7 bases and V 2 bases, and 5 bases lay outside the gene matches. CDR3 DNA sequence: TGTGCCAGCAGCTTCGACAGGGGGCTTAGTGAAGCTTTCTTT. It specifies CASSFDRGLSEAFF.

The CDR3 DNA follows: TGTGCCAGCAGTTTTGCGGGCTACGAGCAGTACTTC. Amino acids: CASSFAGYEQYF. The chain links TRBV6-5 to TRBJ2-7; D possibly corresponds to TRBD2 (5 bases). Germline values: CDR1 MNHEY, CDR2 SVGAGI. Between the trimmed V and J ends, which lost 4 bases and 3 bases, there was a span of 7 bases. CDR3 length: 12 residues.

This chain joins TRBV28 and TRBJ2-3, with 7 nucleotides matching TRBD1. CDR1 is MDHEN and CDR2 is SYDVKM in the germline V gene. This CDR3 spans 13 amino acids. Trimming removed 7 bases from V and 2 bases from J; junction bases left unmatched: 3. CDR3 amino acids: CASMGQTTDTQYF. The CDR3 DNA reads TGTGCCAGCATGGGACAGACCACAGATACGCAGTATTTT. The variable domain in full, completed from reference TRBV28 and TRBJ2-3, reads DVKVTQSSRYLVKRTGEKVFLECVQDMDHENMFWYRQDPGLGLRLIYFSYDVKMKEKGDIPEGYSVSREKKERFSLILESASTNQTSMYLCASMGQTTDTQYFGPGTRLTVL.

This chain links TRBV21-1 with TRBJ2-2; the D segment call TRBD2 is taken from the table without a DNA check. TRBV21-1 is assigned pseudogene status. This CDR3 contains 20 residues. CDR3 bases: TGTGCCAGCACTACAAAAAGGGATTGGGTAGCGGCATTGAACACCGGGGAGCTGTTTTTT. Encoded protein: CASTTKRDWVAALNTGELFF.